The 23 T cell receptor beta chains listed next were all sequenced from one sample in a study of memory CD4+ T cells and cytomegalovirus serostatus. Single viable CD3+CD4+CD8-CD45RO+ cells were sorted as the memory CD4+ T cells. The repertoire was sequenced with immunoSEQ multiplex PCR; TCRdb's copy has only in-frame clones and lacks some. In the table there are roughly 39,000 clones, 60% to 85% of which are singletons. The sequenced sample consisted of memory CD4+ T cells from blood. These receptors were collected from an adult in good health and CMV-seronegative.

The chain employs TRBV5-4 and TRBJ2-1, with TRBD1 identical over 7 bases. J lost 3 bases, V lost 3 bases, and 6 bases had no gene match. CDR1 is SGHNT, CDR2 YYREEE, per germline (reference sequence). The CDR3 loop spans 15 amino acids. Here the CDR3 DNA reads TGTGCCAGCAGCTCTATGGGACAGAACTACAATGAGCAGTTCTTC. Amino acid sequence: CASSSMGQNYNEQFF.

V gene TRBV27 combines with J gene TRBJ1-5; 11 nucleotides line up with TRBD1. The CDR3 runs to 18 residues. V lost 1 base and J lost 6; bases outside the gene matches: 11. Germline lookup yields CDR1 MNHEY and CDR2 SMNVEV (reference sequence). The CDR3, as DNA: TGTGCCAGCAGTTTATTTTTTGGGCGGACAGGGGGCAGTCAGCCCCAGCATTTT. Protein product: CASSLFFGRTGGSQPQHF.

V and J are TRBV5-8 and TRBJ1-6; D call uncertain. The CDR3 is 14 residues long. Looked up from germline, CDR1 is SGHTS and CDR2 is YDEGEE. V was cut by 2 bases and J by 10 bases, with 13 bases left in between. CDR3 DNA: TGTGCCAGCAGCTTTGTTAGGGAGAGCTCACCCCTCCACTTT. Protein product: CASSFVRESSPLHF.

This clone was detected a few times. The rearrangement links TRBV2 to TRBJ1-5; D is uncertain. Trimming left V 6 bases short and J 3 bases short, with 12 bases between. Per the germline V gene, CDR1 is SNHLY and CDR2 is FYNNEI. The CDR3 is made up of 14 amino acids. The CDR3 nucleotides read TGTGCCAGCAGCGTCGGTGCCTCCAATCAGCCCCAGCATTTT. Residues: CASSVGASNQPQHF.

This clone was counted a single time. V is TRBV11-2 and J is TRBJ1-2, with D possibly being TRBD1 (5 bases). The length of the CDR3 is 13 residues. Deletions cut 0 bases from V and 4 bases from J, with 6 bases between. Germline assignment: CDR1 SGHAT and CDR2 FQNNGV. The chain's CDR3 is CASSLEQVYGYTF. The CDR3 coding sequence is TGTGCCAGCAGCTTAGAACAGGTCTATGGCTACACCTTC.

This clone is labeled medium-sized. The chain joins TRBV7-8 to TRBJ1-1; D is ambiguous. From germline, CDR1 is SGHVS and CDR2 FQNEAQ. V lost 5 bases and J 1 base, leaving 14 bases between the germline ends. The CDR3 runs to 15 residues. The CDR3 DNA follows: TGTGCCAGCAGCCCTAGCATTAACACGAACACTGAAGCTTTCTTT. It encodes CASSPSINTNTEAFF. Full variable domain (rest looked up from reference TRBV7-8 and TRBJ1-1): GAGVSQSPRYKVAKRGQDVALRCDPISGHVSLFWYQQALGQGPEFLTYFQNEAQLDKSGLPSDRFFAERPEGSVSTLKIQRTQQEDSAVYLCASSPSINTNTEAFFGQGTRLTVV.

This chain links TRBV7-7 with TRBJ2-5, with D maybe TRBD2 (6 bases). The CDR3 spans 13 residues. Per the germline V gene, CDR1 is SSHAT and CDR2 is FNYEAQ (reference sequence). CDR3 region: CASSWDFLETQYF. The DNA of the CDR3 is TGTGCTAGCTCATGGGACTTTTTAGAGACCCAGTACTTC.

The chain links TRBV19 to TRBJ1-1; perhaps TRBD1 as D (5 bases). Germline V gene data show CDR1 as LNHDA and CDR2 as SQIVND (reference sequence). Trimming cost V 5 bases and J 8 bases, with 9 bases left between them. The length of the CDR3 is 11 residues. The CDR3 DNA reads as TGTGCCAGTAGTGCAAGGACAGAAGCTTTCTTT. Residues: CASSARTEAFF.

This clone was counted a few times. Other nucleotide sequences in the sample specify the same CDR3. This rearrangement joins TRBV5-1 to TRBJ2-5; 8 positions agree with TRBD2. From germline, CDR1 is SGHRS and CDR2 YFSETQ. V dropped 4 bases and J dropped 4; count of bases not matched to a gene: 3. This CDR3 comprises 13 residues. DNA of the CDR3: TGCGCCAGCAGCCCCGGACTAGCAGAGACCCAGTACTTC. It translates to CASSPGLAETQYF.

The chain combines TRBV21-1 with TRBJ2-1. TRBV21-1 is a documented pseudogene. The CDR3 consists of 12 residues. CDR3 bases: TGTGCCAGCAGCAAAGGAAGGAATGAGCAGTTCTTC. Encoded protein: CASSKGRNEQFF.

The V and J genes are TRBV10-2 and TRBJ1-1, with unresolved D. Germline V gene data show CDR1 as WSHSY and CDR2 as SAAADI. V dropped 10 bases and J dropped 1 base, with 16 bases sitting between them. The CDR3 runs 14 residues. The DNA of the CDR3 is TGCGCCACCACACGCAGAGAGAGGAACACTGAAGCTTTCTTT. It codes for CATTRRERNTEAFF.

With regard to this clone: The junction departs from the called germline gene at one end, perhaps through a read error. The rearrangement links TRBV10-2 to TRBJ2-7; D is undetermined. Germline V lookup: CDR1 WSHSY, CDR2 SAAADI. The CDR3 length is 10 residues. CDR3 sequence: CATAHAEQHF. CDR3 DNA sequence: TGCGCCACCGCCCATGCCGAGCAGCACTTC.

The chain employs TRBV18 and TRBJ2-2, with 11 bases aligning to TRBD1. The CDR3 has 18 residues. Trimming removed 4 bases from V and 2 bases from J; junction bases left unmatched: 9. The germline V gene encodes CDR1 KGHSH and CDR2 LQKENI. CDR3 loop: CASSQPRTGGGNTGELFF. The CDR3 DNA is TGTGCCAGCTCACAACCTAGGACAGGGGGCGGAAACACCGGGGAGCTGTTTTTT.

The chain employs TRBV19 and TRBJ1-2; 7 nucleotides line up with TRBD1. This CDR3 region has 15 residues. The germline CDR1 and CDR2 sequences are LNHDA and SQIVND (reference sequence). After removal of 4 bases from V and 5 bases from J, the junction contained 10 bases not matched to a gene. CDR3: CASSTEDRAIYGYTF. Written as DNA, the CDR3 is TGTGCCAGTAGTACCGAAGACAGGGCAATTTATGGCTACACCTTC. Based on the CDR3 plus reference TRBV19 and TRBJ1-2, the full variable domain is DGGITQSPKYLFRKEGQNVTLSCEQNLNHDAMYWYRQDPGQGLRLIYYSQIVNDFQKGDIAEGYSVSREKKESFPLTVTSAQKNPTAFYLCASSTEDRAIYGYTFGSGTRLTVV.

This clone was counted only a few times. CDR3 nucleotides: TGTGCCATCAACAGGGACAACTCTAACTATGGCTACACCTTC. This sequence encodes CAINRDNSNYGYTF. The rearrangement links TRBV10-3 to TRBJ1-2; a weak D match, TRBD1 (6 bases). Between the trimmed V and J ends, which lost 7 bases and 0 bases, there was a span of 12 bases. Germline lookup yields CDR1 ENHRY and CDR2 SYGVKD. The CDR3 runs 14 residues.

The count of this clone is one. The chain is built from TRBV5-6 and TRBJ2-5; no firm D call. V lost 0 bases to trimming and J lost 5 bases, with 11 bases between them. The V gene's germline CDR1 is SGHDT and CDR2 YYEEEE. The CDR3 length is 14 residues. The CDR3 loop is CASSLAYQTETQYF. CDR3 coding DNA: TGTGCCAGCAGCTTGGCCTATCAGACCGAGACCCAGTACTTC.

By sample share, this clone is medium-sized. The V and J genes are TRBV5-4 and TRBJ1-2; a weak D match, TRBD1 (6 bases). The V end lost 4 bases, the J end lost 4 bases, and 14 bases lay between the germline ends. This CDR3 has 14 residues. Germline V gene data show CDR1 as SGHNT and CDR2 as YYREEE (reference sequence). CDR3 protein: CASSNRAGAYGYTF. In DNA, the CDR3 is TGTGCCAGCAGCAACAGGGCCGGGGCCTATGGCTACACCTTC.

This chain uses TRBV12-5 with TRBJ2-7; D remains ambiguous. The CDR3 consists of 15 residues. Germline V gene sequence: CDR1 LGHNT, CDR2 FRNRAP. V lost 0 bases, J lost 0 bases, and 9 bases lay in between. The CDR3 region is CASGLVRASSYEQYF. For the CDR3, the DNA is TGTGCTAGTGGTTTGGTACGGGCCAGCTCCTACGAGCAGTACTTC. Full variable domain (outside the CDR3, taken from reference TRBV12-5 and TRBJ2-7): DARVTQTPRHKVTEMGQEVTMRCQPILGHNTVFWYRQTMMQGLELLAYFRNRAPLDDSGMPKDRFSAEMPDATLATLKIQPSEPRDSAVYFCASGLVRASSYEQYFGPGTRLTVT.

The V gene is TRBV11-3, the J gene TRBJ2-1; 9 bases are a match to TRBD1. CDR1 and CDR2 from the germline V gene are SGHNT and YENEEA. With 1 base clipped from V and 3 bases from J, the junction kept 4 bases outside the gene matches. The length of the CDR3 is 16 residues. The CDR3 loop is CASSLGGQGGYNEQFF. The CDR3 coding sequence is TGTGCCAGCAGCTTAGGGGGACAGGGAGGCTACAATGAGCAGTTCTTC.

CDR3 coding DNA: TGTGCCAGCAGCGTTTCCGATGTGGGGGGTTATGGCTACACCTTC. Encoded protein: CASSVSDVGGYGYTF. The V and J genes are TRBV9 and TRBJ1-2, with D perhaps TRBD1 (5 bases). CDR3 size: 15 residues. CDR1 and CDR2 (germline): SGDLS, YYNGEE. Trimming left V 2 bases short and J 5 bases short, with 16 bases between.

This clone was picked up a small number of times. The rearrangement uses TRBV29-1 and TRBJ2-1; possible D gene TRBD1, 6 bases. The germline V gene encodes CDR1 SQVTM and CDR2 ANQGSEA. V shed 6 bases and J shed 4 bases, with 13 bases lying between them. This CDR3 has 13 residues. This CDR3 is CSVYRAGYNEQFF. The CDR3 DNA follows: TGCAGCGTCTACAGGGCTGGATACAATGAGCAGTTCTTC.

V gene TRBV11-3 combines with J gene TRBJ2-2, with D uncertain. In germline, CDR1 is SGHNT, CDR2 YENEEA. V lost 3 bases and J lost 2, with 7 bases in between. The CDR3 has 14 amino acids. The CDR3 is CASSLTTNTGELFF. The CDR3 coding sequence is TGTGCCAGCAGCTTGACCACAAACACCGGGGAGCTGTTTTTT.

The genes are TRBV6-5 and TRBJ1-2, with 9 nucleotides matching TRBD1. The CDR3 spans 16 residues. With V trimmed by 2 bases and J by 8 bases, 12 bases remained unmatched. Germline loops: CDR1 MNHEY, CDR2 SVGAGI. The CDR3 DNA sequence: TGTGCCAGCAGTTACCAACGGGACAGGGTAGGAGAAGGCTACACCTTC. It specifies CASSYQRDRVGEGYTF.